The clone carrying this T cell receptor (beta chain) was seen repeatedly, ten times or more. The antigen remains unidentified. This sample is drawn from a study of regulatory T cells in long-lasting Graves disease. Study-wide findings and caveats: Relative to new patients (roughly 970), persistent patients exhibited greater sharing of public clonotypes (2,741). Persistent disease showed a preference for TRBV28, TRBJ1-2 and TRBJ2-5.

The time point here: persistent/refractory GD, antithyroid drugs over 5 years with positive TRAb. Scientists built the TCR library using RNA that was extracted from PBMCs. Germline CDR1 is KGHSH and CDR2 is LQKENI. The CDR3 totals 14 residues. V was cut by 6 bases and J by 0 bases, with 9 bases left in between. Arm-PCR of CDR3 regions and iRepertoire HTBI primers were the basis on which TCR beta libraries were built. TCRdb analysed the multiplex PCR reads with MiXCR anew, one entry per CDR3 protein. Counted here are under 500,000 distinct CDR3 sequences, 20% occurring once; the ten biggest clones make up less than 9%.

The starting material was peripheral blood mononuclear cells (PBMCs), obtained when the disease was refractory, from a patient treated with antithyroid drugs. The rearrangement uses TRBV18 and TRBJ1-5, with TRBD1 as a possible D gene (6 bases). The TCR originated in a female donor with Graves disease. Here the CDR3 DNA reads TGTGCCAGCTCCCAACAGGGTAGCAATCAGCCCCAGCATTTT. Translation: CASSQQGSNQPQHF.